This is a list of T cell receptor beta chains from one sample in a study of Ad26.COV2.S vaccination and SARS-CoV-2 variants. TCRdb keeps only in-frame clones here, not all; method: immunoSEQ multiplex PCR. This sample has approximately 300,000 clones, with around four fifths found just once. The input for sequencing was peripheral blood, taken in a trial of Ad26.COV2.S vaccine versus placebo. These receptors all come from a person between 18 and 59 years old who received the Ad26.COV2.S COVID-19 vaccine or a placebo. CDR3s include the opening cysteine and the closing phenylalanine or tryptophan. The D gene is left open where the match is weak. Rows give clone size only sometimes, using once, few, many, or a class for an expanded clone.

V	J	size	D	DNA	CDR3
TRBV7-9	TRBJ2-1	.	TRBD1	TGTGCCAGCAGTCAGATGCAGGGGGCTGTATACAATGAGCAGTTCTTC	CASSQMQGAVYNEQFF
TRBV4-2	TRBJ1-2	.	.	TGTGCCAGCAGCCAAGATCAAGGGAACTATGGCTACACCTTC	CASSQDQGNYGYTF
TRBV9	TRBJ1-1	.	.	TGTGCCAGCAGCGTAGGTTTGCAGGGGTTCAACACTGAAGCTTTCTTT	CASSVGLQGFNTEAFF
TRBV6-5	TRBJ2-1	.	TRBD1	TGTGCCAGCAGCTACACAACAGGGGGCAATGAGCAGTTCTTC	CASSYTTGGNEQFF
TRBV19	TRBJ2-1	.	.	TGTGCCAGTAGTATACGTGGGTATGAGCAGTTCTTC	CASSIRGYEQFF
TRBV28	TRBJ2-3	.	.	TGTGCCAGCAGTTTCGGGGGAGTTAGGGCAGATACGCAGTATTTT	CASSFGGVRADTQYF
TRBV7-8	TRBJ1-4	.	.	TGTGCCAGCAGTTCTCAAAGGACAGCTAATGAAAAACTGTTTTTT	CASSSQRTANEKLFF
TRBV12-5	TRBJ2-7	.	TRBD1	TGTGCTAGTGGTTTCCCGACAGGGTTGGGGTCAAGCGAGCAGTACTTC	CASGFPTGLGSSEQYF
TRBV3-1/TRBV3-2	TRBJ1-4	.	.	TGTGCCAGCAGCCAAGATCGGGAAATCCATGAAAAACTGTTTTTT	CASSQDREIHEKLFF
TRBV9	TRBJ2-1	.	.	TGTGCCAGCAGCATTATGGACGGAGGGAACTACAATGAGCAGTTCTTC	CASSIMDGGNYNEQFF
TRBV12-3/TRBV12-4	TRBJ1-4	.	.	TGTGCCAGCAGTTTAGACAGAAATGAAAAACTGTTTTTT	CASSLDRNEKLFF
TRBV5-4	TRBJ2-2	.	.	TGTGCCAGCAGCCTCGACGCGGGACCCTCGGGCGGGGAGCTGTTTTTT	CASSLDAGPSGGELFF
TRBV19	TRBJ2-1	.	TRBD2	TGTGCCAGTAGTGGATGGACTAGCGGTCTGGGCAATGAGCAGTTCTTC	CASSGWTSGLGNEQFF
TRBV6-5	TRBJ2-2	.	TRBD2	TGTGCCAGCAGTAAATTAGCGGGGGGAAACGGGGAGCTGTTTTTT	CASSKLAGGNGELFF
TRBV9	TRBJ1-5	.	.	TGTGCCAGCAGCGTAGACTCCGATCAGCCCCAGCATTTT	CASSVDSDQPQHF
TRBV28	TRBJ1-4	.	.	TGTGCCAGCAGTTTGGCGGGGGTTGTATGGGAAAAACTGTTTTTT	CASSLAGVVWEKLFF
TRBV9	TRBJ1-6	.	.	TGTGCCAGCAGCACCTCGAATTCACCCCTCCACTTT	CASSTSNSPLHF
TRBV5-1	TRBJ1-2	.	.	TGCGCCAGCAGCTTAGGCAGGGAAGGCTACACCTTC	CASSLGREGYTF
TRBV7-6	TRBJ1-1	.	.	TGTGCCAGCAGCTCCCGGGGCAGGGGCCTCACTGAAGCTTTCTTT	CASSSRGRGLTEAFF
TRBV2	TRBJ2-1	.	.	TGTGCCAGCAGTGAAACAAGGGTGGGGGACAATGAGCAGTTCTTC	CASSETRVGDNEQFF
TRBV29-1	TRBJ2-1	.	TRBD2	TGCAGCGCACCAGCTAGCGGGGGGGGGCCTACCTACAATGAGCAGTTCTTC	CSAPASGGGPTYNEQFF
TRBV10-3	TRBJ2-3	.	TRBD1	TGTGCCATCAGCACGACAGGGGGAGTAATAGATACGCAGTATTTT	CAISTTGGVIDTQYF
TRBV7-2	TRBJ2-2	.	TRBD2	TGTGCCAGCAGCTTGTTTAGCGGGGGGTACGGGGAGCTGTTTTTT	CASSLFSGGYGELFF
TRBV7-9	TRBJ2-7	.	.	TGTGCCAGCTCCGGGACGGTCTACGAGCAGTACTTC	CASSGTVYEQYF
TRBV5-6	TRBJ2-7	few	.	TGTGCCAGCAGCTTGACAGGGTTCTCCTACGAGCAGTACTTC	CASSLTGFSYEQYF
TRBV7-3	TRBJ1-1	.	TRBD1	TGTGCCAGCAGCTTAAATACAGGGGGAAGTTCTGAAGCTTTCTTT	CASSLNTGGSSEAFF
TRBV6-6	TRBJ1-2	.	.	TGTGCCAGCAGCCTACTGGACGGGCACTATGGCTACACCTTC	CASSLLDGHYGYTF